The subject of this entry is one T cell receptor beta chain. Its antigen remains unknown. TCRdb keeps only in-frame clones here, not all; method: immunoSEQ multiplex PCR. The sample carries approximately 720,000 clones, about three quarters recorded once. The sample is drawn from a study of shared clonotypes between healthy human individuals. Study-level background: Aged 18 to 49, the donors were a couple of women and a few men. Study-level findings and limits: Compared with memory subsets, naive subsets generally had larger estimated richness. Lower generation probabilities were found for non-shared clonotypes than for those shared by all four donors. It was the few donors that limited the genetic and exposure-history diversity represented.

The J segment lost 7 bases and the V segment lost 5 bases, leaving 15 bases of the junction unmatched. This CDR3 region has 17 residues. Germline CDR1 MDHEN, CDR2 SYDVKM. What was sequenced was memory CD4+ T cells sorted from blood. Subset specified: CD45RA-negative fraction. This clonotype originated in a woman aged 25-40 years in good health. J is TRBJ2-3 and V is TRBV28, with TRBD2 matching 10 bases. The CDR3 DNA sequence: TGTGCCAGCAGTCAGCCCTCCGGACTAGCGGTAACATATACGCAGTATTTT. Its protein is CASSQPSGLAVTYTQYF. Filled out from reference TRBV28 and TRBJ2-3, the complete variable domain reads DVKVTQSSRYLVKRTGEKVFLECVQDMDHENMFWYRQDPGLGLRLIYFSYDVKMKEKGDIPEGYSVSREKKERFSLILESASTNQTSMYLCASSQPSGLAVTYTQYFGPGTRLTVL.